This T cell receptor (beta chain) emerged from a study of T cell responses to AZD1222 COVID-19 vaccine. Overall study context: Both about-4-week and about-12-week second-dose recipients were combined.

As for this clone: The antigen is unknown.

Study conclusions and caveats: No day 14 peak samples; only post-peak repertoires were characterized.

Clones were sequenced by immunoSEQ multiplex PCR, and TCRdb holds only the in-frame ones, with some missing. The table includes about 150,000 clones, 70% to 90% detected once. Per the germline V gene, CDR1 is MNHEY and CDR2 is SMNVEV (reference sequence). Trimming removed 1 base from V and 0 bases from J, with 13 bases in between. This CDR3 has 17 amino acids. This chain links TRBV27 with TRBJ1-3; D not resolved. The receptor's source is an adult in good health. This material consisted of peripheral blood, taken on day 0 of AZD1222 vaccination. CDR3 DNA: TGTGCCAGCAGTTTATTTAGAGGGAGTGGCTCTGGAAACACCATATATTTT. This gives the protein CASSLFRGSGSGNTIYF.